The TCR beta chain under discussion was sequenced for a study of identical twins. Study conclusions and caveats: With abundant cord blood beta clonotypes, insertions were fewer; memory repertoires showed no such pattern.

CDR3 length: 15 residues. Trimming cost V 6 bases and J 0 bases; bases outside gene matches: 5. CDR1 and CDR2 from the germline V gene are DFQATT and SNEGSKA (reference sequence). In the case of this clonotype: What it binds is unknown.

TCRdb independently ran MiXCR on the 5' RACE reads; one entry per CDR3 protein. The sample includes 400,000 to 550,000 distinct CDR3 sequences, 20% to 30% of them seen just once. These data were likewise used in another study, on T cells expressing NK-cell markers.

Input material: CD4+ T cells sorted from blood. This TCR was recovered from a woman younger than 30 in good health. The chain joins TRBV20-1 to TRBJ2-3; 11 bases fit TRBD2. The CDR3 DNA follows: TGCAGTGCCGCCACTAGCGGGGGCAGCACAGATACGCAGTATTTT. This gives the protein CSAATSGGSTDTQYF.